Each of the 25 T cell receptor beta chains below was sequenced from the same sample in a study of T cell changes during pregnancy in multiple sclerosis. Method: immunoSEQ multiplex PCR; TCRdb's copy keeps in-frame clones and lacks some. The sample has some 77,000 clones; approximately 92% are singletons. This sample comprised CD4+ T cells from peripheral blood mononuclear cells, obtained before pregnancy. These receptors all stem from a female donor with multiple sclerosis, enrolled in a pregnancy study.

J is TRBJ1-1 and V is TRBV5-1; no reliable D call. V lost 4 bases to trimming and J lost 1 base, with 8 bases between them. The CDR3 is 13 amino acids. The germline gives CDR1 SGHRS, CDR2 YFSETQ. The CDR3 loop reads CASSLNRNTEAFF. In DNA, the CDR3 is TGCGCCAGCAGCCTCAACAGGAACACTGAAGCTTTCTTT.

V usage is TRBV2 and J usage is TRBJ1-1; D is unresolved. The CDR3 consists of 10 residues. Trimming removed 9 bases from V and 10 bases from J, with 12 bases in between. Germline V lookup: CDR1 SNHLY, CDR2 FYNNEI. In DNA form, the CDR3 reads TGTGCCAGTGAGATGGCGGGAGCTTTCTTT. Protein product: CASEMAGAFF.

The rearrangement uses TRBV5-8 and TRBJ2-4; TRBD1 is a possible D gene (6 bases). CDR3 length: 16 residues. V lost 4 bases to trimming and J lost 1 base, with 15 bases between them. The germline gives CDR1 SGHTS, CDR2 YDEGEE. Written as DNA, the CDR3 is TGTGCCAGCAGCCAAACAGGGAAGAGCGCCAAAAACATTCAGTACTTC. It specifies CASSQTGKSAKNIQYF.

The chain has TRBV15 and TRBJ1-4; D not resolved. Per the germline V gene, CDR1 is LNHNV and CDR2 is YYDKDF (reference sequence). The V gene lost 1 base and the J gene lost 8 bases, with 11 bases spanning the gap. This CDR3 spans 14 amino acids. CDR3 nucleotides: TGTGCCACCAGCAGAGCGGGATTCGGGGAAAAACTGTTTTTT. It is translated as CATSRAGFGEKLFF.

Comments on this clone: Other DNA sequences in the same sample also yield this CDR3. V usage is TRBV9 and J usage is TRBJ2-3; 14 nucleotides match TRBD2. The CDR3 has 18 residues. The trim removed 2 bases at V and 4 bases at J, leaving 9 bases unmatched. CDR1 is SGDLS and CDR2 is YYNGEE in the germline V gene. The CDR3 reads CASSVATGTSGGSDTQYF. The CDR3 bases are TGTGCCAGCAGCGTGGCTACCGGGACTAGCGGGGGCTCAGATACGCAGTATTTT. Supplemented by reference TRBV9 and TRBJ2-3, the full variable domain reads DSGVTQTPKHLITATGQRVTLRCSPRSGDLSVYWYQQSLDQGLQFLIQYYNGEERAKGNILERFSAQQFPDLHSELNLSSLELGDSALYFCASSVATGTSGGSDTQYFGPGTRLTVL.

V gene TRBV28 combines with J gene TRBJ1-5; the D gene is possibly TRBD1 (6 bases). This CDR3 is built from 16 residues. Germline V gene lookup returns CDR1 MDHEN and CDR2 SYDVKM. V was clipped by 9 bases and J by 4 bases, with 22 bases between them. In nucleotides, the CDR3 is TGTGCCAGTCAGTCTGGGTACGGGACAATTAATCAGCCCCAGCATTTT. Its translation: CASQSGYGTINQPQHF.

J is TRBJ2-1 and V is TRBV7-3, with TRBD1 matching 8 bases. The trim removed 0 bases at V and 13 bases at J, leaving 2 bases unmatched. Germline V gene sequence: CDR1 SGHTA, CDR2 FQGTGA. The CDR3 sequence is 12 residues long. The CDR3 loop reads CASSLTGQEQFF. The CDR3 DNA sequence: TGTGCCAGCAGCTTAACGGGACAGGAACAGTTCTTC.

The V call is TRBV18, the J call TRBJ1-1; no definite D call. The CDR3 runs to 13 residues. With 6 bases removed from V and 5 bases from J, the gap between germline ends came to 13 bases. Per germline, CDR1 KGHSH and CDR2 LQKENI. The CDR3 sequence: CASSLWGETEAFF. Written as DNA, the CDR3 is TGTGCCAGCTCCCTTTGGGGAGAGACTGAAGCTTTCTTT.

The genes are TRBV19 and TRBJ1-4, with a possible D match to TRBD1 (6 bases). Trimming removed 5 bases at V and 7 bases at J, with 20 bases between. Germline-derived CDR1 and CDR2 are LNHDA and SQIVND (reference sequence). The CDR3 covers 16 residues. The chain's CDR3 is CASSFPLRGSGEKLFF. In nucleotides, the CDR3 is TGTGCCAGTAGTTTCCCCCTCAGGGGAAGTGGTGAAAAACTGTTTTTT.

Only one count was recorded for this clone. The rearrangement links TRBV7-2 to TRBJ1-1, with unresolved D. Germline V CDR1 and CDR2: SGHTA, FQGNSA. V shed 1 base and J shed 2 bases, with 5 bases lying between them. CDR3 length equals 13 residues. The CDR3: CASSLEYNTEAFF. In nucleotides, the CDR3 is TGTGCCAGCAGCTTAGAATATAACACTGAAGCTTTCTTT.

The chain is built from TRBV30 and TRBJ1-1, with 7 bases aligning to TRBD1. This CDR3 spans 12 amino acids. V lost 0 bases to trimming and J lost 7 bases; unmatched junction nucleotides: 2. Looked up from germline, CDR1 is GTSNPN and CDR2 is SVGIG (reference sequence). Here the CDR3 reads CAWSVRTGEAFF. As DNA, the CDR3 is TGTGCCTGGAGTGTACGGACAGGTGAAGCTTTCTTT.

The chain's CDR3 is CASSGTSGAYEQYF. CDR3 coding DNA: TGTGCCAGCAGCGGCACTAGCGGAGCCTACGAGCAGTACTTC. The rearrangement links TRBV7-8 to TRBJ2-7; 8 nucleotides agree with TRBD2. The CDR3 extends over 14 amino acids. V shed 5 bases and J 2 bases; nucleotides not matched to a gene: 5. Germline assignment: CDR1 SGHVS and CDR2 FQNEAQ.

V gene TRBV19 combines with J gene TRBJ1-1, with D maybe TRBD1 (5 bases). Looked up from germline, CDR1 is LNHDA and CDR2 is SQIVND (reference sequence). The CDR3 sequence is 15 residues long. The V end lost 5 bases, the J end lost 1 base, and 14 bases lay between the germline ends. The CDR3 protein is CASSLMVQGNTEAFF. The CDR3 coding sequence is TGTGCCAGTAGTCTGATGGTGCAGGGGAACACTGAAGCTTTCTTT.

The gene calls are TRBV18 and TRBJ1-1, with TRBD1 matching 9 bases. The J segment lost 0 bases and the V segment lost 4 bases, leaving 0 bases of the junction unmatched. Germline V gene lookup returns CDR1 KGHSH and CDR2 LQKENI. The CDR3 runs to 14 residues. CDR3 in DNA: TGTGCCAGCTCACGACAGGGGGTGAACACTGAAGCTTTCTTT. Protein sequence: CASSRQGVNTEAFF.

The chain couples TRBV11-2 to TRBJ2-7; 8 bases line up with TRBD2. V was pared by 0 bases and J by 4 bases, with 5 bases of the junction left unmatched. CDR3 length: 15 amino acids. Germline loops: CDR1 SGHAT, CDR2 FQNNGV. The CDR3 region has the DNA TGTGCCAGCAGCTTAGATCCAGGACTAGCTTACGAGCAGTACTTC. Its translation is CASSLDPGLAYEQYF.

This clone was detected a few times. CDR3 nucleotides: TGTGCCAGTAGTACTCTCGGTCAGCCCCAGCATTTT. It translates to CASSTLGQPQHF. The chain has TRBV19 and TRBJ1-5, with D uncertain. The germline CDR1 and CDR2 sequences are LNHDA and SQIVND (reference sequence). V lost 4 bases and J 6 bases, leaving 7 bases between the germline ends. The CDR3 contains 12 residues.

The chain recombines TRBV5-1 with TRBJ1-2; 7 bases align to TRBD1. CDR3 length: 14 amino acids. Trimming at V came to 0 bases and at J to 5 bases, leaving 4 bases not matched to a gene. Germline V gene sequence: CDR1 SGHRS, CDR2 YFSETQ. CDR3 amino acids: CASSLEGAGYGYTF. The CDR3 nucleotides are TGCGCCAGCAGCTTGGAGGGGGCTGGTTATGGCTACACCTTC.

This clone was seen a single time. V gene TRBV6-1 combines with J gene TRBJ2-2; the D is unclear. V lost 2 bases and J 8 bases, leaving 9 bases between the germline ends. This CDR3 contains 13 residues. Germline V gene data show CDR1 as MNHNS and CDR2 as SASEGT. DNA for the CDR3: TGTGCCAGCAGTGAAAGTCTAACGGGGGAGCTGTTTTTT. Translating gives CASSESLTGELFF.

The rearrangement links TRBV10-3 to TRBJ2-1; D possibly corresponds to TRBD2 (6 bases). CDR3 length equals 17 residues. CDR1 and CDR2 from the germline V gene are ENHRY and SYGVKD. The ends were cut back, 6 bases at V and 0 bases at J, with 18 bases in the middle. As DNA, the CDR3 is TGTGCCATCAGCGACCCCGGGACTCTCCTCTCCTACAATGAGCAGTTCTTC. Amino acids: CAISDPGTLLSYNEQFF.

The genes are TRBV5-1 and TRBJ1-6; 10 bases agree with TRBD1. Germline trimming cut 4 bases from V and 8 bases from J; bases unmatched to any gene: 3. CDR3 size: 14 residues. The germline CDR1 and CDR2 sequences are SGHRS and YFSETQ. This CDR3 is CASSLGQGDSPLHF. CDR3 nucleotides: TGCGCCAGCAGCCTAGGACAGGGGGATTCACCCCTCCACTTT.

This clone was seen once. This chain connects TRBV6-1 to TRBJ2-7; D unclear. The CDR3 spans 14 residues. Germline V CDR1 and CDR2: MNHNS, SASEGT. V gave up 4 bases and J gave up 3 bases, with 13 bases separating them. Here the CDR3 reads CASSASGLIYEQYF. In DNA form, the CDR3 reads TGTGCCAGCAGTGCTAGTGGTTTAATCTACGAGCAGTACTTC.

The V call is TRBV18, the J call TRBJ2-7, with a weak D call TRBD1 (6 bases). Trimming took 5 bases from V and 2 from J, leaving 10 bases between them. This CDR3 contains 13 residues. Germline V CDR1 and CDR2: KGHSH, LQKENI. The CDR3 loop is CASSEQGPYEQYF. The DNA of the CDR3 is TGTGCCAGCTCAGAGCAGGGGCCCTACGAGCAGTACTTC.

The chain links TRBV27 to TRBJ1-1; 8 nucleotides match TRBD1. V gave up 6 bases and J gave up 6 bases; unmatched junction bases: 9. The CDR3 contains 14 residues. CDR1 is MNHEY, CDR2 SMNVEV, per germline (reference sequence). CDR3 in amino acids: CASRTAGGLAEAFF. CDR3 DNA: TGTGCCAGCAGGACTGCAGGGGGCTTGGCTGAAGCTTTCTTT.

The CDR3 coding sequence is TGTGCCAGCTCACCATCGCGTCGGACAGGCAGCACTGAAGCTTTCTTT. It codes for CASSPSRRTGSTEAFF. The gene calls are TRBV18 and TRBJ1-1, with TRBD1 identical over 7 bases. The CDR3 is made up of 16 amino acids. The germline gives CDR1 KGHSH, CDR2 LQKENI. V shed 2 bases and J 4 bases; nucleotides not matched to a gene: 10.

The chain recombines TRBV5-4 with TRBJ2-3, with 7 bases lining up with TRBD1. The length of the CDR3 is 16 residues. Germline V gene lookup returns CDR1 SGHNT and CDR2 YYREEE (reference sequence). V gave up 4 bases and J gave up 1 base; unmatched junction bases: 9. The CDR3 here is CASSHRQGRRTDTQYF. As DNA, the CDR3 is TGTGCCAGCAGCCATCGACAGGGAAGACGCACAGATACGCAGTATTTT.